This TCR beta chain stems from a study of shared clonotypes between healthy human individuals. The CDR3 consists of 15 residues. The ends lost 4 bases at V and 4 bases at J; junction bases unmatched: 8. Germline lookup yields CDR1 SGHNT and CDR2 YYREEE (reference sequence). Donation came from healthy HIV-negative adults that had no recent acute infections or vaccinations. Study-level findings and limits: In contrast to clonotypes shared by all four donors, non-shared clonotypes had lower generation probabilities.

Of note for this clone: Its target is not known.

Profiling relied on immunoSEQ multiplex PCR, and the TCRdb table lists in-frame clones only, not all of them. The sample lists around 700,000 clones, about 74% occurring once. The gene calls are TRBV5-4 and TRBJ2-5; TRBD1 matches at 9 bases. The clonotype originates from a young woman in good health. The sequencing input was memory CD4+ T cells sorted from blood. The subset was: CD45RA-negative fraction. CDR3 in amino acids: CASSPGQGGAETQYF. The CDR3 nucleotides read TGTGCCAGCAGCCCGGGACAGGGCGGAGCAGAGACCCAGTACTTC.